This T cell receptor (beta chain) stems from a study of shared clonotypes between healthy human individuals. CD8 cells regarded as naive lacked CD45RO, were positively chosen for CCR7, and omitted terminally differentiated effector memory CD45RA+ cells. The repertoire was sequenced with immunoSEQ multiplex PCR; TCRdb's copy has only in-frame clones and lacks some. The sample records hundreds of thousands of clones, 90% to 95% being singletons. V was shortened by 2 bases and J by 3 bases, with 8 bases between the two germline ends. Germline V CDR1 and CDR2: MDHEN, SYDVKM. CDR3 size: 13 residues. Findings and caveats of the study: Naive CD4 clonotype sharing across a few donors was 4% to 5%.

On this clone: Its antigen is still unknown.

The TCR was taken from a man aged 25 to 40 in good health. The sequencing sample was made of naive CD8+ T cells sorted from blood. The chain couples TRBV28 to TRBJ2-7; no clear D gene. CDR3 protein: CASSLARNYEQYF. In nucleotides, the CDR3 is TGTGCCAGCAGTTTAGCACGGAACTACGAGCAGTACTTC.